These T cell receptor beta chains were read from a single sample in a study of shared clonotypes between healthy human individuals. Sequencing used immunoSEQ multiplex PCR; TCRdb keeps in-frame clones, though not all of them. The sample lists 2 million to 2.5 million clones, 90% to 95% occurring once. The sequenced sample consisted of naive CD4+ T cells from PBMCs. Every receptor here comes from a man aged 18 to 29 in good health. Some clones in this sample may be carry-over from other donors' samples. CDR3s include the opening cysteine and the closing phenylalanine or tryptophan. The D gene is left open where the match is weak. Clone sizes are given selectively: once, few, many, or a class where the clone is expanded.

J gene: TRBJ1-2
V gene: TRBV2
clone size: once
D gene: .
CDR3 protein: CASNLGVGGYTF
CDR3 DNA: TGTGCCAGCAATTTAGGGGTCGGAGGCTACACCTTC

J gene: TRBJ2-3
V gene: TRBV29-1
clone size: .
D gene: .
CDR3 protein: CSHGGVFEDTQYF
CDR3 DNA: TGCAGCCATGGGGGCGTGTTTGAAGATACGCAGTATTTT

J gene: TRBJ2-1
V gene: TRBV7-2
clone size: .
D gene: TRBD1
CDR3 protein: CASSSGQGQEQFF
CDR3 DNA: TGTGCCAGCAGCTCCGGACAGGGCCAAGAACAGTTCTTC

J gene: TRBJ2-1
V gene: TRBV5-4
clone size: .
D gene: .
CDR3 protein: CASSLEGPPYNEQFF
CDR3 DNA: TGTGCCAGCAGCTTGGAAGGCCCCCCCTACAATGAGCAGTTCTTC

J gene: TRBJ2-7
V gene: TRBV2
clone size: .
D gene: .
CDR3 protein: CASSEVLAGYYEQYF
CDR3 DNA: TGTGCCAGCAGTGAAGTCCTTGCGGGATACTACGAGCAGTACTTC

J gene: TRBJ2-1
V gene: TRBV27
clone size: .
D gene: .
CDR3 protein: CASSLVRFMEQFF
CDR3 DNA: TGTGCCAGCAGTTTAGTTCGATTCATGGAGCAGTTCTTC

J gene: TRBJ2-7
V gene: TRBV27
clone size: .
D gene: .
CDR3 protein: CASSWNPLGAGDSYEQYF
CDR3 DNA: TGTGCCAGCAGTTGGAACCCGCTTGGGGCAGGGGACTCCTACGAGCAGTACTTC

J gene: TRBJ1-3
V gene: TRBV27
clone size: .
D gene: TRBD1
CDR3 protein: CASSLCTGVSGNTIYF
CDR3 DNA: TGTGCCAGCAGTTTATGTACAGGGGTCTCTGGAAACACCATATATTTT

J gene: TRBJ2-2
V gene: TRBV9
clone size: .
D gene: .
CDR3 protein: CASKTGSNTGELFF
CDR3 DNA: TGTGCCAGCAAGACGGGTTCGAACACCGGGGAGCTGTTTTTT

J gene: TRBJ1-4
V gene: TRBV11-2
clone size: .
D gene: .
CDR3 protein: CASSFRAAPEKLFF
CDR3 DNA: TGTGCCAGCAGCTTTAGGGCAGCCCCCGAAAAACTGTTTTTT

J gene: TRBJ1-1
V gene: TRBV7-2
clone size: .
D gene: .
CDR3 protein: CASSLERQTSVFF
CDR3 DNA: TGTGCCAGCAGCTTAGAGAGACAGACCTCCGTTTTCTTT

J gene: TRBJ2-2
V gene: TRBV5-4
clone size: .
D gene: .
CDR3 protein: CASSLLQGRTGELFF
CDR3 DNA: TGTGCCAGCAGCCTCTTACAGGGGAGGACCGGGGAGCTGTTTTTT

J gene: TRBJ1-4
V gene: TRBV11-2
clone size: .
D gene: .
CDR3 protein: CASCKPDNEKLFF
CDR3 DNA: TGTGCCAGCTGTAAGCCTGATAATGAAAAACTGTTTTTT

J gene: TRBJ2-1
V gene: TRBV11-2
clone size: .
D gene: .
CDR3 protein: CASSLDPAYEQFF
CDR3 DNA: TGTGCCAGCAGCTTAGATCCTGCGTATGAGCAGTTCTTC

J gene: TRBJ2-3
V gene: TRBV9
clone size: .
D gene: .
CDR3 protein: CASSATTRTDTQYF
CDR3 DNA: TGTGCCAGCAGCGCAACGACCCGCACAGATACGCAGTATTTT

J gene: TRBJ2-3
V gene: TRBV19
clone size: .
D gene: TRBD2
CDR3 protein: CASSLKRLAVPDTQYF
CDR3 DNA: TGTGCCAGTAGCCTCAAGCGACTAGCCGTACCAGATACGCAGTATTTT

J gene: TRBJ2-1
V gene: TRBV5-1
clone size: .
D gene: TRBD2
CDR3 protein: CASTREGASGSNEQFF
CDR3 DNA: TGCGCCAGCACCCGTGAGGGGGCTAGCGGGAGCAATGAGCAGTTCTTC

J gene: TRBJ2-4
V gene: TRBV20-1
clone size: .
D gene: .
CDR3 protein: CSGGTKNIQYF
CDR3 DNA: TGCAGCGGGGGTACGAAAAACATTCAGTACTTC

J gene: TRBJ2-6
V gene: TRBV28
clone size: .
D gene: .
CDR3 protein: CASSLRTAQPGANVLTF
CDR3 DNA: TGTGCCAGCAGTCTGCGGACCGCCCAGCCTGGGGCCAACGTCCTGACTTTC

J gene: TRBJ1-2
V gene: TRBV28
clone size: .
D gene: .
CDR3 protein: CASSLGGIASYGYTF
CDR3 DNA: TGTGCCAGCAGTTTAGGGGGTATTGCGAGCTATGGCTACACCTTC

J gene: TRBJ2-3
V gene: TRBV29-1
clone size: .
D gene: .
CDR3 protein: CSVGHSSTDTQYF
CDR3 DNA: TGCAGCGTGGGCCACTCTAGCACAGATACGCAGTATTTT

J gene: TRBJ2-7
V gene: TRBV29-1
clone size: .
D gene: .
CDR3 protein: CSVEGGGQYF
CDR3 DNA: TGCAGCGTTGAAGGGGGAGGGCAGTACTTC